The sequence of this TCR beta chain was determined in a study of blood T cells in healthy people across ages. This clonotype occurred a few times. What it recognizes is unknown. A second 7 to 11 cycle PCR used barcoded and J-beta primers. Each CDR3 protein gets one entry after TCRdb re-called the 5' RACE reads with MiXCR. Seen here are 550,000 to 750,000 distinct CDR3 sequences, roughly 20% observed once, and the top ten hold around 3.4%. V shed 0 bases, J shed 0 bases, and the junction held 9 bases outside the gene matches. Germline lookup yields CDR1 MGHRA and CDR2 YSYEKL. CDR3 size: 18 residues. Study conclusions and caveats: Unsorted PBMCs ruled out conclusive naive versus antigen-experienced comparison. Whereas aged donors had fewer naive CD4+ cells, long-lived donors had more of them and higher diversity.

Each donor supplied roughly 10 milliliters of peripheral blood. The sequence came from a man between 65 and 79 years old in good health. The sample consisted of blood. The rearrangement uses TRBV4-1 and TRBJ2-3, with TRBD2 identical over 7 bases. As DNA, the CDR3 is TGCGCCAGCAGCCAAGATTTCCTAGCGGAGACTAGCACAGATACGCAGTATTTT. Protein sequence: CASSQDFLAETSTDTQYF.